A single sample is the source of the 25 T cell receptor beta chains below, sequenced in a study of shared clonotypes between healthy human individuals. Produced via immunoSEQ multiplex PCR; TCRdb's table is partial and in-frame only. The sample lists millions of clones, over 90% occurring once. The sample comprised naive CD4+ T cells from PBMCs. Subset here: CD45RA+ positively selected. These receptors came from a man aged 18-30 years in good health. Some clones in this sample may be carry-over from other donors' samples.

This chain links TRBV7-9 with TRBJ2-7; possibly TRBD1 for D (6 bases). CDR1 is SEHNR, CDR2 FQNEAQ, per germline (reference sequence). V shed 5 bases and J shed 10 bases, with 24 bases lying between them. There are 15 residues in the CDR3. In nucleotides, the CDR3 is TGTGCCAGCAGCCCTAGACAGGCAGCTCCTGCCCCCCAGTACTTC. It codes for CASSPRQAAPAPQYF.

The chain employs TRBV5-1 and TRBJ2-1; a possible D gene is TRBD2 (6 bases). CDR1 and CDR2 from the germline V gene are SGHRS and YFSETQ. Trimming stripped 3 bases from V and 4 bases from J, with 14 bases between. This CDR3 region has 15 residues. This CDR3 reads CASSSQGLQYNEQFF. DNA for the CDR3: TGCGCCAGCAGCTCTCAGGGACTGCAGTACAATGAGCAGTTCTTC. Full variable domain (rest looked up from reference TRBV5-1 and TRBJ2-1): KAGVTQTPRYLIKTRGQQVTLSCSPISGHRSVSWYQQTPGQGLQFLFEYFSETQRNKGNFPGRFSGRQFSNSRSEMNVSTLELGDSALYLCASSSQGLQYNEQFFGPGTRLTVL.

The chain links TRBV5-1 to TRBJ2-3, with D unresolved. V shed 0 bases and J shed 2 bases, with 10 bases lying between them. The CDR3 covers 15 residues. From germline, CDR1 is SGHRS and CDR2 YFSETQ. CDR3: CASSLGARDTDTQYF. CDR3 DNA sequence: TGCGCCAGCAGCTTGGGGGCTAGGGACACAGATACGCAGTATTTT.

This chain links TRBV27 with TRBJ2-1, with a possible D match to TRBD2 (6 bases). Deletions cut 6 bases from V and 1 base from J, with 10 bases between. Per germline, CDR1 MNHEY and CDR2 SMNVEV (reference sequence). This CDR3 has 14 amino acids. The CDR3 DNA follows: TGTGCCAGCAGCGCGGGGAAGTCCTACAATGAGCAGTTCTTC. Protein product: CASSAGKSYNEQFF.

CDR3 coding DNA: TGCAGCGTTGATATGACAGGGGATTATGGCTACACCTTC. Translated: CSVDMTGDYGYTF. V usage is TRBV29-1 and J usage is TRBJ1-2, with 8 nucleotides matching TRBD1. Germline lookup yields CDR1 SQVTM and CDR2 ANQGSEA. This CDR3 is 13 amino acids long. Trimming at V came to 3 bases and at J to 5 bases, leaving 5 bases not matched to a gene.

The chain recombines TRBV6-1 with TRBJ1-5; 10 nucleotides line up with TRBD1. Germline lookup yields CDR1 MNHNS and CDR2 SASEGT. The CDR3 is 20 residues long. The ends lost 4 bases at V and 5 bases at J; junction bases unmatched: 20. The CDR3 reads CASSVYLPGQGNIIYQPQHF. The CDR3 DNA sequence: TGTGCCAGCAGTGTATACCTTCCGGGACAGGGGAATATAATCTATCAGCCCCAGCATTTT.

CDR3 DNA: TGCGCCAGCAGCTTGGGCGGTGTGGCAGGGATTTATGGCTACACCTTC. It translates to CASSLGGVAGIYGYTF. The rearrangement links TRBV5-1 to TRBJ1-2; perhaps TRBD1 as D (5 bases). Germline CDR1 is SGHRS and CDR2 is YFSETQ. The CDR3 is 16 residues long. Trimming pared 0 bases from V and 5 bases from J, leaving 17 bases between.

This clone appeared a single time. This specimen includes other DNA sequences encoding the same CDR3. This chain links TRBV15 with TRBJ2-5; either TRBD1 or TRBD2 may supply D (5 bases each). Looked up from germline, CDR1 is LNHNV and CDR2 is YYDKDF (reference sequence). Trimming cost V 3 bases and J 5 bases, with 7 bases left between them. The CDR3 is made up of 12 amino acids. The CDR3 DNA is TGTGCCACCAGCAGGGGACGGGAGACCCAGTACTTC. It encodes CATSRGRETQYF.

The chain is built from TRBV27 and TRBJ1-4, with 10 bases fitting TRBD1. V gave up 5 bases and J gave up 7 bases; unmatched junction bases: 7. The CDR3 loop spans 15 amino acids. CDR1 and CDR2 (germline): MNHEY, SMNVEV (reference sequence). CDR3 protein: CASSRPGQGFEKLFF. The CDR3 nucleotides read TGTGCCAGCAGTCGACCGGGACAGGGGTTTGAAAAACTGTTTTTT.

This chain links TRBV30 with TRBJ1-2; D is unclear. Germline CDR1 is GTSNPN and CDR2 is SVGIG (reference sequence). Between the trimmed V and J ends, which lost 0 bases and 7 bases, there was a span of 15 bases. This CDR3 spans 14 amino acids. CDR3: CAWSVVGPRVGYTF. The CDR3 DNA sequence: TGTGCCTGGAGTGTCGTCGGGCCGCGAGTTGGCTACACCTTC.

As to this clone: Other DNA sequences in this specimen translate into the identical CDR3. CDR3 nucleotide sequence: TGTGCCAGCAGTTTAGGCGGGACAGGACATGAAAAACTGTTTTTT. It translates to CASSLGGTGHEKLFF. The chain joins TRBV28 to TRBJ1-4; the match to TRBD1 covers 8 bases. Germline CDR1 and CDR2: MDHEN and SYDVKM. The CDR3 loop spans 15 amino acids. Trimming took 2 bases from V and 6 from J; bases not matched to a gene: 5.

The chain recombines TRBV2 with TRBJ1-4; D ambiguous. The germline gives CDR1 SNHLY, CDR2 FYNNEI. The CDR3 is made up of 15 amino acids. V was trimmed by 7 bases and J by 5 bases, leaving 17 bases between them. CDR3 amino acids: CASKWGGQANEKLFF. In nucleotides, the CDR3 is TGTGCCAGCAAGTGGGGTGGGCAGGCGAATGAAAAACTGTTTTTT.

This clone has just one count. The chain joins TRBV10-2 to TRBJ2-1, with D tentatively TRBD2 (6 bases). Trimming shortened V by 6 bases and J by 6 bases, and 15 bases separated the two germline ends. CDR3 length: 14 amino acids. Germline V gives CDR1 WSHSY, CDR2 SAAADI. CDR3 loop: CASSLLGSGNEQFF. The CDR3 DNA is TGCGCCAGCAGCTTATTAGGTAGCGGCAATGAGCAGTTCTTC.

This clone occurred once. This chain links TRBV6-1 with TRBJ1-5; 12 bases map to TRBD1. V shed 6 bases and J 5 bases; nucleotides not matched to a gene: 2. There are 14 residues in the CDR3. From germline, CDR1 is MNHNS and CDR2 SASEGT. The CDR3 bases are TGTGCCAGCAGGGGGACAGGGGGCGATCAGCCCCAGCATTTT. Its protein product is CASRGTGGDQPQHF.

CDR3 in amino acids: CASSPNPGQGTGELFF. The CDR3 bases are TGTGCCAGTAGCCCCAATCCGGGACAGGGTACAGGGGAGCTGTTTTTT. This rearrangement joins TRBV19 to TRBJ2-2; 9 nucleotides agree with TRBD1. CDR3 length: 16 amino acids. Germline-derived CDR1 and CDR2 are LNHDA and SQIVND (reference sequence). Trimming removed 6 bases from V and 8 bases from J; junction bases left unmatched: 13. The entire variable domain, with the rest obtained from reference TRBV19 and TRBJ2-2, is as follows: DGGITQSPKYLFRKEGQNVTLSCEQNLNHDAMYWYRQDPGQGLRLIYYSQIVNDFQKGDIAEGYSVSREKKESFPLTVTSAQKNPTAFYLCASSPNPGQGTGELFFGEGSRLTVL.

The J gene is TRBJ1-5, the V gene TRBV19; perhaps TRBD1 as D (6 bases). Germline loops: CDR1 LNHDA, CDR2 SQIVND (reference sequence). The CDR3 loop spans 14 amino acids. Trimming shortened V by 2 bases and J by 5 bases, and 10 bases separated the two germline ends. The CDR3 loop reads CASSIRGDDQPQHF. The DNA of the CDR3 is TGTGCCAGTAGTATAAGGGGGGATGATCAGCCCCAGCATTTT.

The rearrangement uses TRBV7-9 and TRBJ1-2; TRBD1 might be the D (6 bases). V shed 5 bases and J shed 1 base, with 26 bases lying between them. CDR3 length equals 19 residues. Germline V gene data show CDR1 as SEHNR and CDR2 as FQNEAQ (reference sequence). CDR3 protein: CASSPSPLHTGPFNYGYTF. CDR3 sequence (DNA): TGTGCCAGCAGCCCAAGCCCTCTGCACACAGGGCCCTTTAACTATGGCTACACCTTC.

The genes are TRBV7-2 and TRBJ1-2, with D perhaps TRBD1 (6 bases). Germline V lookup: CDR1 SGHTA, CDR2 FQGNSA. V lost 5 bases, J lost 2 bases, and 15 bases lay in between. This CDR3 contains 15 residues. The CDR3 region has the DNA TGTGCCAGCAGCGGCAGACAGGTCACAAACTATGGCTACACCTTC. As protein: CASSGRQVTNYGYTF.

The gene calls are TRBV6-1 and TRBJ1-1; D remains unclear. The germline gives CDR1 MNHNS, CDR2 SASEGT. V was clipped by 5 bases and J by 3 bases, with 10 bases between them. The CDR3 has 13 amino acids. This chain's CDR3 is CASSRSWDTEAFF. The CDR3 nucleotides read TGTGCCAGCAGTCGAAGCTGGGACACTGAAGCTTTCTTT.

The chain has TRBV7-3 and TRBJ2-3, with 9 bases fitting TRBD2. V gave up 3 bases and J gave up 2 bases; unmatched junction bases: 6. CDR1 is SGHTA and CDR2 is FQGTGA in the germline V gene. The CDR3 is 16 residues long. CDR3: CASSFIAGANTDTQYF. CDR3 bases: TGTGCCAGCAGCTTTATAGCGGGAGCGAACACAGATACGCAGTATTTT.

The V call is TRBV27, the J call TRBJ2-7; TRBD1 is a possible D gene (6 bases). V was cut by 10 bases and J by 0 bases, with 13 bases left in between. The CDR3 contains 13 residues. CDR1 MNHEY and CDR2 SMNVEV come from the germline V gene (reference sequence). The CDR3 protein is CATGTSSSYEQYF. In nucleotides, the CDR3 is TGTGCCACCGGGACATCTAGCTCCTACGAGCAGTACTTC.

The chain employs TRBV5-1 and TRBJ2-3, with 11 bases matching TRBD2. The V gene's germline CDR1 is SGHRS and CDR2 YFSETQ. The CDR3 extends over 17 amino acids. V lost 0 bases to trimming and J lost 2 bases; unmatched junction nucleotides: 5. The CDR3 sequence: CASSLGLAGGITDTQYF. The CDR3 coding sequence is TGCGCCAGCAGCTTGGGGCTAGCGGGAGGAATCACAGATACGCAGTATTTT.

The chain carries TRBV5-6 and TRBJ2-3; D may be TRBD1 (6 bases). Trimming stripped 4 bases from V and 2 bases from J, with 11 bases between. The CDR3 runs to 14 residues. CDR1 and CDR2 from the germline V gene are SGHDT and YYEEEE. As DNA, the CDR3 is TGTGCCAGCAGCGTAGACAGGTACACAGATACGCAGTATTTT. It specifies CASSVDRYTDTQYF.

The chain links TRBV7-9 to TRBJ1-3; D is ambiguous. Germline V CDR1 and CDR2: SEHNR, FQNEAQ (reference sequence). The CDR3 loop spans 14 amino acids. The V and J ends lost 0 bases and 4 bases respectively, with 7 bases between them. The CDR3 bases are TGTGCCAGCAGCTTAGCACGGTCCGGAAACACCATATATTTT. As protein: CASSLARSGNTIYF.

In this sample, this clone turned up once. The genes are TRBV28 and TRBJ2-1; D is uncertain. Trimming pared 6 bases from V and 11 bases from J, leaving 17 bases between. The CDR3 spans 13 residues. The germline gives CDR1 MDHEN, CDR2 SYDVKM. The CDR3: CASSQGQPMKQFF. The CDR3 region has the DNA TGTGCCAGCAGCCAAGGGCAGCCGATGAAGCAGTTCTTC.